This TCR beta chain was obtained from a study of blood T cell repertoires in COVID-19. Clones were read by immunoSEQ multiplex PCR, and TCRdb kept only the in-frame ones, dropping some. The sample holds about 47,000 clones, roughly 90% seen once. Germline CDR1 is SQVTM and CDR2 is ANQGSEA. V was pared by 7 bases and J by 1 base, with 9 bases of the junction left unmatched. The CDR3 extends over 14 amino acids. This sequence joins TRBV29-1 and TRBJ1-2; 7 bases match TRBD1. Sequencing was done on a sample of peripheral blood. The receptor was derived from a man between 45 and 60 years old with active COVID-19. The CDR3 region is CSAGGTDLNYGYTF. CDR3 bases: TGCAGCGCTGGCGGGACAGACCTTAACTATGGCTACACCTTC.